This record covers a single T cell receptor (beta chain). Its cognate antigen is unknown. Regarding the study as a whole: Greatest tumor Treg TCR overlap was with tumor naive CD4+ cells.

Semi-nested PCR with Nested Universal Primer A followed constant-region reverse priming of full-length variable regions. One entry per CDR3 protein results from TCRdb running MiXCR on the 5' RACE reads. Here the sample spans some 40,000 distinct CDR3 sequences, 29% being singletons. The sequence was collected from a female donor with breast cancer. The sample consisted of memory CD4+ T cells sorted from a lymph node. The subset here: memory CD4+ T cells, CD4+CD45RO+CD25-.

CDR3 residues: CASSLVTLAGVGTDTQYF. The CDR3 DNA is TGTGCCAGCAGCTTGGTCACTTTAGCGGGAGTGGGCACAGATACGCAGTATTTT. V and J are TRBV5-4 and TRBJ2-3, with TRBD2 identical over 9 bases. J lost 1 base, V lost 0 bases, and 9 bases had no gene match. Germline CDR1 SGHNT, CDR2 YYREEE (reference sequence). The CDR3 consists of 18 residues.